Described below is a single T cell receptor beta chain sequence and its context. CDR3 size: 15 residues. The germline V and J ends were trimmed by 1 base and 3 bases, with 10 bases remaining between them. Germline V gene data show CDR1 as MGHRA and CDR2 as YSYEKL. The source of the sample is a study of blood T cell repertoires in COVID-19. The repertoire was sequenced with immunoSEQ multiplex PCR; TCRdb's copy has only in-frame clones and lacks some. The sample lists roughly 82,000 clones, about 86% seen once, with over 15% in the top ten. The chain is built from TRBV4-1 and TRBJ1-5; D might be TRBD1 (5 bases). The clonotype originates from a woman aged 55-69 years with acute or convalescent COVID-19. Input material: peripheral blood. CDR3 amino acids: CASSQGGHPNQPQHF. In DNA, the CDR3 is TGCGCCAGCAGCCAAGGCGGACACCCCAATCAGCCCCAGCATTTT.